These 25 T cell receptor beta chains originate from one sample sequenced in a study of shared clonotypes between healthy human individuals. Using immunoSEQ multiplex PCR, the repertoire was profiled, and TCRdb retains in-frame clones only, with some absent. The sample lists approximately 340,000 clones, less than 85% seen once, with 10% in the top ten. Specimen: memory CD4+ T cells sorted from blood. Specified subset: CD45RA-negative fraction. These receptors were collected from a man younger than 45 in good health.

This clone was detected once. CDR3 loop: CASSLFAGVETQYF. CDR3 nucleotide sequence: TGTGCCAGCAGCTTGTTTGCTGGGGTAGAGACCCAGTACTTC. The chain carries TRBV5-6 and TRBJ2-5; D not certain. Germline V gives CDR1 SGHDT, CDR2 YYEEEE. The CDR3 is 14 amino acids. V lost 1 base and J lost 4, with 11 bases in between. The full variable domain, with the rest looked up from reference TRBV5-6 and TRBJ2-5, is DAGVTQSPTHLIKTRGQQVTLRCSPKSGHDTVSWYQQALGQGPQFIFQYYEEEERQRGNFPDRFSGHQFPNYSSELNVNALLLGDSALYLCASSLFAGVETQYFGPGTRLLVL.

This sequence joins TRBV11-2 and TRBJ2-2, with D tentatively TRBD1 (6 bases). Per germline, CDR1 SGHAT and CDR2 FQNNGV. Trimming removed 3 bases from V and 7 bases from J, with 12 bases in between. The CDR3 has 14 residues. As DNA, the CDR3 is TGTGCCAGCAGCTTCCAGGGGTTCGACGGGGAGCTGTTTTTT. Translating gives CASSFQGFDGELFF. The variable domain in full, with the rest retrieved from reference TRBV11-2 and TRBJ2-2, is EAGVAQSPRYKIIEKRQSVAFWCNPISGHATLYWYQQILGQGPKLLIQFQNNGVVDDSQLPKDRFSAERLKGVDSTLKIQPAKLEDSAVYLCASSFQGFDGELFFGEGSRLTVL.

V and J are TRBV28 and TRBJ2-7; the D gene is possibly TRBD1 (6 bases). This CDR3 has 10 amino acids. V gave up 8 bases and J gave up 5 bases, with 7 bases separating them. Germline CDR1 reads MDHEN; CDR2 reads SYDVKM. CDR3 sequence (DNA): TGTGCCAGCGGGGGCCACGAGCAGTACTTC. Protein sequence: CASGGHEQYF.

This clone occurred once. The chain carries TRBV5-6 and TRBJ1-6, with 8 nucleotides matching TRBD1. Germline assignment: CDR1 SGHDT and CDR2 YYEEEE. The CDR3 length is 16 residues. Trimming removed 2 bases from V and 5 bases from J; junction bases left unmatched: 6. The CDR3 spells CASSLVDREDNSPLHF. The CDR3 DNA reads TGTGCCAGCAGCTTAGTGGACAGGGAAGATAATTCACCCCTCCACTTT.

J is TRBJ2-3 and V is TRBV5-4; 8 bases are shared with TRBD2. CDR1 and CDR2 (germline): SGHNT, YYREEE (reference sequence). Unmatched junction bases numbered 10, after V lost 4 bases and J lost 3 bases. CDR3 length equals 16 residues. CDR3 coding DNA: TGTGCCAGCAGCCCCCGAGCGGGAGAGATAACAGATACGCAGTATTTT. It translates to CASSPRAGEITDTQYF. Variable domain in full (rest from reference TRBV5-4 and TRBJ2-3): ETGVTQSPTHLIKTRGQQVTLRCSSQSGHNTVSWYQQALGQGPQFIFQYYREEENGRGNFPPRFSGLQFPNYSSELNVNALELDDSALYLCASSPRAGEITDTQYFGPGTRLTVL.

The chain recombines TRBV9 with TRBJ2-7; D gene unclear. In germline, CDR1 is SGDLS, CDR2 YYNGEE. The CDR3 runs 12 residues. V was trimmed by 4 bases and J by 4 bases, leaving 9 bases between them. CDR3 sequence reads: CASSRSIYEQYF. The CDR3 DNA reads TGTGCCAGCAGCCGATCTATTTACGAGCAGTACTTC. The full variable domain, its missing parts supplied by reference TRBV9 and TRBJ2-7, is DSGVTQTPKHLITATGQRVTLRCSPRSGDLSVYWYQQSLDQGLQFLIQYYNGEERAKGNILERFSAQQFPDLHSELNLSSLELGDSALYFCASSRSIYEQYFGPGTRLTVT.

Comment on this clone: This sequence may be a read error, since a much larger clone differs from it by one base. Other DNA sequences in this sample translate to the same CDR3. V gene TRBV30 combines with J gene TRBJ2-5; no firm D call. Germline V gene sequence: CDR1 GTSNPN, CDR2 SVGIG (reference sequence). The CDR3 is 14 residues long. The CDR3 nucleotides are TGTGCTTGGAGTGTCGAGGCGACACAAGAGACCCAGTACTTC. Protein product: CAWSVEATQETQYF.

The rearrangement links TRBV29-1 to TRBJ1-1, with D possibly matching TRBD1 (5 bases). V was shortened by 3 bases and J by 5 bases, with 7 bases between the two germline ends. The CDR3 sequence is 11 residues long. Germline values: CDR1 SQVTM, CDR2 ANQGSEA. In DNA, the CDR3 is TGCAGCGTTGAGGGGCAGACTGAAGCTTTCTTT. Protein sequence: CSVEGQTEAFF.

The chain links TRBV6-6 to TRBJ2-7; TRBD1 matches 7 bases. In germline, CDR1 is MNHNY, CDR2 SVGAGI (reference sequence). The V and J ends lost 7 bases and 1 base, in that order; junction bases with no gene match: 7. This CDR3 has 14 amino acids. CDR3 region: CASKLTGTSYEQYF. The CDR3 DNA is TGTGCCAGCAAACTGACAGGGACGTCCTACGAGCAGTACTTC.

The rearrangement joins TRBV5-1 to TRBJ2-2; 8 positions match TRBD1. V lost 0 bases, J lost 6 bases, and 7 bases stayed unmatched. This CDR3 spans 16 amino acids. CDR1 and CDR2 from the germline V gene are SGHRS and YFSETQ. The CDR3 sequence: CASSLAGRGRPGELFF. DNA of the CDR3: TGCGCCAGCAGCTTGGCAGGCAGGGGGCGCCCCGGGGAGCTGTTTTTT.

The chain employs TRBV2 and TRBJ2-7, with D perhaps TRBD1 (5 bases). V lost 3 bases, J lost 0 bases, and 9 bases lay in between. There are 14 residues in the CDR3. Germline lookup yields CDR1 SNHLY and CDR2 FYNNEI. CDR3 amino acids: CASSETRASYEQYF. CDR3 DNA: TGTGCCAGCAGTGAGACCAGGGCCTCCTACGAGCAGTACTTC.

The chain links TRBV7-9 to TRBJ2-7; 8 bases align to TRBD1. The CDR3 spans 15 residues. V dropped 3 bases and J dropped 6; count of bases not matched to a gene: 10. Germline V gene data show CDR1 as SEHNR and CDR2 as FQNEAQ (reference sequence). Written as DNA, the CDR3 is TGTGCCAGCAGCTTGGGAGACAGGGGATCAAGCGAGCAGTACTTC. Translation gives CASSLGDRGSSEQYF.

This clone turned up a few times. V gene TRBV18 combines with J gene TRBJ2-3; TRBD2 is a possible D gene (6 bases). This CDR3 region has 14 residues. The germline gives CDR1 KGHSH, CDR2 LQKENI. The germline V and J ends were trimmed by 2 bases and 7 bases, with 13 bases remaining between them. The CDR3 loop is CASSPDGGQNTQYF. The CDR3 DNA sequence: TGTGCCAGCTCACCAGACGGGGGTCAAAATACGCAGTATTTT.

The chain uses TRBV7-9 and TRBJ2-3, with D perhaps TRBD2 (6 bases). Trimming shortened V by 7 bases and J by 2 bases, and 13 bases separated the two germline ends. CDR1 SEHNR and CDR2 FQNEAQ come from the germline V gene (reference sequence). The CDR3 totals 14 residues. The DNA for the CDR3 is TGTGCCAGCACCCCCGGGACTCTCACAGATACGCAGTATTTT. This translates into CASTPGTLTDTQYF.

The chain is built from TRBV9 and TRBJ2-7, with 9 bases that match TRBD1. The germline V gene encodes CDR1 SGDLS and CDR2 YYNGEE. The CDR3 is 14 residues long. V shed 2 bases and J 2 bases; nucleotides not matched to a gene: 2. Here the CDR3 DNA reads TGTGCCAGCAGCGTGGGGACAGGGACCTACGAGCAGTACTTC. Its protein is CASSVGTGTYEQYF.

The count of this clone is one. This chain joins TRBV5-1 and TRBJ1-1, with D unclear. Germline V gene lookup returns CDR1 SGHRS and CDR2 YFSETQ. The V end was cut by 6 bases, the J end by 4 bases, with 13 bases between. This CDR3 region has 13 residues. The CDR3 here is CASTAGGLTEAFF. The CDR3 DNA sequence: TGCGCCAGCACTGCGGGAGGGCTCACTGAAGCTTTCTTT.

The gene calls are TRBV11-2 and TRBJ2-1; TRBD2 matches at 8 bases. The CDR3 extends over 16 amino acids. From germline, CDR1 is SGHAT and CDR2 FQNNGV. J was trimmed by 3 bases and V by 1 base; bases with no gene match: 5. CDR3 in DNA: TGTGCCAGCAGCTTAGGGACTAGCCCCTACTACAATGAGCAGTTCTTC. Residues: CASSLGTSPYYNEQFF.

V usage is TRBV28 and J usage is TRBJ2-2; possibly TRBD1 for D (7 bases). Germline V gives CDR1 MDHEN, CDR2 SYDVKM. Deletions cut 5 bases from V and 2 bases from J, with 15 bases between. The CDR3 totals 16 residues. CDR3 in amino acids: CASSPRTGLNTGELFF. CDR3 sequence (DNA): TGTGCCAGCAGTCCTAGGACAGGACTAAACACCGGGGAGCTGTTTTTT.

The gene calls are TRBV7-8 and TRBJ2-5; a weak D match, TRBD1 (5 bases). Germline V gene lookup returns CDR1 SGHVS and CDR2 FQNEAQ. The CDR3 is 14 residues long. Trimming removed 5 bases at V and 4 bases at J, with 14 bases between. The CDR3 here is CASSPYRIGETQYF. The CDR3 DNA reads TGTGCCAGCAGCCCCTACAGGATAGGAGAGACCCAGTACTTC.

A few counts support this clone. The V call is TRBV13, the J call TRBJ1-1; D not resolved. Germline V gene data show CDR1 as PRHDT and CDR2 as FYEKMQ (reference sequence). Deletions cut 2 bases from V and 0 bases from J, with 10 bases between. The CDR3 is 15 amino acids. The CDR3 DNA sequence: TGTGCCAGCAGCTTACGTATGGCTTTGAACACTGAAGCTTTCTTT. Translation: CASSLRMALNTEAFF.

This chain connects TRBV19 to TRBJ2-1; D is undetermined. The CDR3 loop spans 19 amino acids. The germline gives CDR1 LNHDA, CDR2 SQIVND (reference sequence). Trimming pared 2 bases from V and 4 bases from J, leaving 24 bases between. Written as DNA, the CDR3 is TGTGCCAGTAGTATAAAATACAGTACGTCTTCCCGCCGATACAATGAGCAGTTCTTC. Translation gives CASSIKYSTSSRRYNEQFF.

The count of this clone is one. The genes are TRBV28 and TRBJ1-5; 9 bases map to TRBD1. CDR1 and CDR2 (germline): MDHEN, SYDVKM. The J segment lost 3 bases and the V segment lost 8 bases, leaving 17 bases of the junction unmatched. The CDR3 covers 18 residues. This chain's CDR3 is CASQAPGLGTGNNQPQHF. The CDR3 DNA reads as TGTGCCAGCCAAGCGCCTGGGCTCGGGACAGGGAACAATCAGCCCCAGCATTTT. The whole variable domain, remainder taken from reference TRBV28 and TRBJ1-5, is DVKVTQSSRYLVKRTGEKVFLECVQDMDHENMFWYRQDPGLGLRLIYFSYDVKMKEKGDIPEGYSVSREKKERFSLILESASTNQTSMYLCASQAPGLGTGNNQPQHFGDGTRLSIL.

This clone has a handful of counts. Other DNA variants within this sample encode the same CDR3. The rearrangement links TRBV28 to TRBJ1-2, with TRBD1 as a possible D gene (6 bases). The germline V gene encodes CDR1 MDHEN and CDR2 SYDVKM. The ends were cut back, 3 bases at V and 5 bases at J, with 10 bases in the middle. The CDR3 contains 13 residues. CDR3 bases: TGTGCCAGCAGTTTCAGGGGTTTTTATGGCTACACCTTC. It is translated as CASSFRGFYGYTF.

The chain joins TRBV6-5 to TRBJ1-6; the D is unclear. Germline V CDR1 and CDR2: MNHEY, SVGAGI. The CDR3 sequence is 12 residues long. The V and J ends lost 1 base and 10 bases respectively, with 5 bases between them. CDR3 loop: CASSYLRSPLHF. DNA of the CDR3: TGTGCCAGCAGTTACTTGCGATCACCCCTCCACTTT.

V gene TRBV2 combines with J gene TRBJ2-1, with unresolved D. From germline, CDR1 is SNHLY and CDR2 FYNNEI. The CDR3 sequence is 15 residues long. Trimming pared 6 bases from V and 2 bases from J, leaving 14 bases between. CDR3 DNA: TGTGCCAGCAGGAAGGCCAGTCCCCCCTACAATGAGCAGTTCTTC. It yields the protein CASRKASPPYNEQFF.